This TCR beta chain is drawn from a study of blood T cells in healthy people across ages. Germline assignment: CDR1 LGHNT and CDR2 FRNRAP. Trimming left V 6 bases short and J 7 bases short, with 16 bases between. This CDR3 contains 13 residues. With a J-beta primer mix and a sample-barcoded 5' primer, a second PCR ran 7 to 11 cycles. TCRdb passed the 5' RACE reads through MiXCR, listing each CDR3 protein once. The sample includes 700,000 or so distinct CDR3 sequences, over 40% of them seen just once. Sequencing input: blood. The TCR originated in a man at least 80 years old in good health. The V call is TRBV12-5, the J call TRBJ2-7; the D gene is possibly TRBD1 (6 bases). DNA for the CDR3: TGTGCTAGTGGGCAACAGGGTCGGAATGAGCAGTACTTC. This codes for CASGQQGRNEQYF.